These 23 T cell receptor beta chains originate from one sample sequenced in a study of vaccination effects on CD4 cells after COVID-19. The ViraFEST assay expanded antigen-specific CD4+ T cells with viral peptide pools before sequencing. At the end of nine to ten days of culture, CD4+ T cells were isolated. Having tested negative for nucleocapsid antibodies, the vaccine recipients showed no prior SARS-CoV-2 infection. Assay used: immunoSEQ multiplex PCR; TCRdb lists only in-frame clones, some missing. The repertoire has roughly 30,000 clones, 75% to 85% of them found once; the top ten carry around 30%. No antigen has been assigned to these receptors. Sequenced material: CD4+ T cells from PBMCs cultured with SARS-CoV-2 spike peptides, taken before COVID-19 vaccination. The receptors were gathered from a human donor who received a COVID-19 vaccine.

The V call is TRBV6-6, the J call TRBJ1-2, with 7 nucleotides matching TRBD1. V shed 2 bases, J shed 7 bases, and the junction held 4 bases outside the gene matches. The CDR3 is made up of 13 amino acids. Germline V gene sequence: CDR1 MNHNY, CDR2 SVGAGI (reference sequence). The CDR3 nucleotides read TGTGCCAGCAGTTACGGGACAGAAGGTGGCTACACCTTC. It encodes CASSYGTEGGYTF.

Here the CDR3 DNA reads TGTGCCATCGGACAGGAGAGGAACACTGAAGCTTTCTTT. Translated: CAIGQERNTEAFF. The chain combines TRBV10-3 with TRBJ1-1; 7 positions agree with TRBD1. Germline V lookup: CDR1 ENHRY, CDR2 SYGVKD. The CDR3 covers 13 residues. The junction had 4 bases not matched to a gene; V was cut back by 8 bases and J by 1 base.

This rearrangement joins TRBV5-1 to TRBJ2-7; 9 bases agree with TRBD1. This CDR3 is built from 13 residues. Unmatched junction bases numbered 4, after V lost 3 bases and J lost 6 bases. CDR1 and CDR2 (germline): SGHRS, YFSETQ. CDR3 sequence (DNA): TGCGCCAGCAGCTGGGACAGGGTAGGCGAGCAGTACTTC. It codes for CASSWDRVGEQYF.

The chain combines TRBV11-3 with TRBJ2-5; 8 nucleotides match TRBD1. Losses at the gene ends were 0 bases for V and 1 base for J; bases not matched to a gene: 4. CDR3 size: 16 residues. Germline V gene data show CDR1 as SGHNT and CDR2 as YENEEA. CDR3: CASSLDWQGAQETQYF. In nucleotides, the CDR3 is TGTGCCAGCAGCTTAGATTGGCAGGGGGCCCAAGAGACCCAGTACTTC.

This clone was recorded once. This chain joins TRBV6-5 and TRBJ2-1, with unresolved D. The V and J ends lost 0 bases and 4 bases respectively, with 4 bases between them. From germline, CDR1 is MNHEY and CDR2 SVGAGI. The CDR3 extends over 13 amino acids. This CDR3 is CASSYSGYNEQFF. In DNA, the CDR3 is TGTGCCAGCAGTTACTCCGGATACAATGAGCAGTTCTTC.

The V gene is TRBV12-3 or TRBV12-4, the J gene TRBJ1-2; D is unclear. The CDR3 spans 12 residues. Trimming stripped 7 bases from V and 6 bases from J, with 12 bases between. The CDR3 loop is CASTLGRNGYTF. In DNA form, the CDR3 reads TGTGCCAGCACCTTGGGGAGGAATGGCTACACCTTC.

The rearrangement joins TRBV18 to TRBJ2-5; D call uncertain. The CDR3 covers 15 residues. In germline, CDR1 is KGHSH, CDR2 LQKENI. Trimming pared 1 base from V and 1 base from J, leaving 10 bases between. The CDR3 loop is CASSPRGNLQETQYF. CDR3 nucleotides: TGTGCCAGCTCACCACGCGGAAACCTCCAAGAGACCCAGTACTTC. Together with reference TRBV18 and TRBJ2-5, the CDR3 gives the full variable domain: NAGVMQNPRHLVRRRGQEARLRCSPMKGHSHVYWYRQLPEEGLKFMVYLQKENIIDESGMPKERFSAEFPKEGPSILRIQQVVRGDSAAYFCASSPRGNLQETQYFGPGTRLLVL.

This clone was found a few times. The gene calls are TRBV6-5 and TRBJ2-3; no firm D call. The CDR3 has 11 residues. The germline V gene has CDR1 MNHEY and CDR2 SVGAGI. Between the trimmed V and J ends, which lost 4 bases and 2 bases, there was a span of 1 base. The CDR3 loop is CASSSTDTQYF. CDR3 bases: TGTGCCAGCAGTTCCACAGATACGCAGTATTTT.

The V and J genes are TRBV20-1 and TRBJ1-4; D call uncertain. CDR3 length: 13 residues. Looked up from germline, CDR1 is DFQATT and CDR2 is SNEGSKA (reference sequence). V was pared by 3 bases and J by 5 bases, with 10 bases between. The CDR3 nucleotides read TGCAGTGCTAGTTCGGGTCGGAATGAAAAACTGTTTTTT. This sequence encodes CSASSGRNEKLFF.

This chain joins TRBV5-4 and TRBJ2-3, with D possibly being TRBD2 (5 bases). The CDR3 runs to 14 residues. Germline V CDR1 and CDR2: SGHNT, YYREEE (reference sequence). The V end was cut by 1 base, the J end by 0 bases, with 6 bases between. The DNA of the CDR3 is TGTGCCAGCAGCTTGTCGGGGAGCACAGATACGCAGTATTTT. Translating it yields CASSLSGSTDTQYF.

This chain uses TRBV7-6 with TRBJ2-1; the match to TRBD2 covers 8 bases. CDR1 and CDR2 from the germline V gene are SGHVS and FNYEAQ. The CDR3 is 18 amino acids. The V and J ends lost 0 bases and 5 bases, in that order; junction bases with no gene match: 12. CDR3 loop: CASSLAPAGERWDNEQFF. CDR3 sequence (DNA): TGTGCCAGCAGCTTAGCCCCAGCGGGAGAACGATGGGACAATGAGCAGTTCTTC.

The V and J genes are TRBV7-2 and TRBJ2-3, with 12 bases fitting TRBD2. Per germline, CDR1 SGHTA and CDR2 FQGNSA. Trimming took 10 bases from V and 6 from J; bases not matched to a gene: 5. The CDR3 covers 13 residues. The CDR3 DNA sequence: TGTGCCATCCCGACTAGCGGGGGCGATACGCAGTATTTT. Translation gives CAIPTSGGDTQYF.

The chain recombines TRBV6-5 with TRBJ1-1; possibly TRBD1 for D (5 bases). The V and J ends lost 7 bases and 5 bases respectively, with 14 bases between them. Germline assignment: CDR1 MNHEY and CDR2 SVGAGI. The CDR3 spans 13 residues. The CDR3 reads CASTSGTGTEAFF. CDR3 DNA: TGTGCCAGCACCTCCGGGACGGGGACTGAAGCTTTCTTT.

As for this clone: The DNA is left out, because the CDR3 cannot be placed on it with certainty; the CDR3 is given as TCRdb lists it. This chain uses TRBV19 with TRBJ1-2; TRBD1 is the table's D call and was not checked against the DNA. Germline V gene data show CDR1 as LNHDA and CDR2 as SQIVND (reference sequence). A total of 12 residues make up the CDR3, ends included. CDR3 sequence reads: CASSFGQGASTF.

This clone occurred a few times. The rearrangement joins TRBV5-1 to TRBJ1-4, with D perhaps TRBD1 (5 bases). The CDR3 is made up of 13 amino acids. Trimming shortened V by 1 base and J by 5 bases, and 6 bases separated the two germline ends. In germline, CDR1 is SGHRS, CDR2 YFSETQ. The CDR3 DNA reads as TGCGCCAGCAGCTTGCCAGGGAATGAAAAACTGTTTTTT. Translating gives CASSLPGNEKLFF. Full variable domain (outside the CDR3, taken from reference TRBV5-1 and TRBJ1-4): KAGVTQTPRYLIKTRGQQVTLSCSPISGHRSVSWYQQTPGQGLQFLFEYFSETQRNKGNFPGRFSGRQFSNSRSEMNVSTLELGDSALYLCASSLPGNEKLFFGSGTQLSVL.

The chain employs TRBV5-4 and TRBJ2-1, with 10 nucleotides matching TRBD2. CDR1 and CDR2 (germline): SGHNT, YYREEE (reference sequence). Trimming at V came to 4 bases and at J to 6 bases, leaving 16 bases not matched to a gene. The CDR3 has 18 residues. The CDR3 nucleotides are TGTGCCAGCAGCGGGGGAGCGGGGGGGCCTGGGAAATCCAATGAGCAGTTCTTC. It translates to CASSGGAGGPGKSNEQFF.

The chain has TRBV7-9 and TRBJ1-1; possibly TRBD1 for D (5 bases). Germline CDR1 and CDR2: SEHNR and FQNEAQ (reference sequence). Trimming cost V 5 bases and J 4 bases, with 17 bases left between them. This CDR3 has 15 amino acids. Here the CDR3 reads CASSPRGGWTTEAFF. In DNA, the CDR3 is TGTGCCAGCAGCCCCCGGGGGGGGTGGACCACTGAAGCTTTCTTT.

V is TRBV18 and J is TRBJ2-5; weak D call: TRBD1 (5 bases). The CDR3 is made up of 15 amino acids. CDR1 KGHSH and CDR2 LQKENI come from the germline V gene. The V end was cut by 0 bases, the J end by 7 bases, with 15 bases between. The CDR3 here is CASSPPGSQGGTQYF. The CDR3 DNA reads as TGTGCCAGCTCACCACCGGGAAGCCAGGGCGGGACCCAGTACTTC. The entire variable domain, with the rest obtained from reference TRBV18 and TRBJ2-5, is as follows: NAGVMQNPRHLVRRRGQEARLRCSPMKGHSHVYWYRQLPEEGLKFMVYLQKENIIDESGMPKERFSAEFPKEGPSILRIQQVVRGDSAAYFCASSPPGSQGGTQYFGPGTRLLVL.

The rearrangement uses TRBV29-1 and TRBJ2-7; TRBD2 aligns across 15 bases. Germline V gene data show CDR1 as SQVTM and CDR2 as ANQGSEA. The CDR3 is 17 residues long. J was trimmed by 3 bases and V by 6 bases; bases with no gene match: 12. DNA for the CDR3: TGCAGCGTGGCCACCCGGACTAGCGGGAGGGCCATCTACGAGCAGTACTTC. As protein: CSVATRTSGRAIYEQYF.

The gene calls are TRBV28 and TRBJ2-1; 10 bases fit TRBD1. Germline CDR1 is MDHEN and CDR2 is SYDVKM. This CDR3 has 17 amino acids. The junction had 12 bases not matched to a gene; V was cut back by 5 bases and J by 5 bases. CDR3 nucleotide sequence: TGTGCCAGCAGTAAAGCCCTAGACAGGGGGCGCGACAATGAGCAGTTCTTC. Translating gives CASSKALDRGRDNEQFF.

V usage is TRBV3-1 (or the pseudogene TRBV3-2) and J usage is TRBJ2-1; 11 nucleotides agree with TRBD2. The germline CDR1 and CDR2 sequences are LGHDT and YNNKEL (reference sequence). With V trimmed by 1 base and J by 7 bases, 6 bases remained unmatched. The CDR3 runs to 16 residues. CDR3 residues: CASSQARLAGGNEQFF. The DNA for the CDR3 is TGTGCCAGCAGCCAAGCCCGTCTAGCGGGGGGAAATGAGCAGTTCTTC.

The chain joins TRBV5-1 to TRBJ1-2; D unclear. Trimming removed 2 bases at V and 4 bases at J, with 6 bases between. This CDR3 is built from 12 residues. The germline V gene encodes CDR1 SGHRS and CDR2 YFSETQ. The CDR3 sequence is CASSFTSYGYTF. The CDR3 region has the DNA TGCGCCAGCAGCTTTACTAGCTATGGCTACACCTTC.

This chain links TRBV5-6 with TRBJ2-5; no clear D gene. This CDR3 is 12 amino acids long. V lost 4 bases to trimming and J lost 4 bases, with 8 bases between them. CDR1 SGHDT and CDR2 YYEEEE come from the germline V gene. CDR3 region: CASSQTGETQYF. DNA of the CDR3: TGTGCCAGCAGCCAGACGGGAGAGACCCAGTACTTC.